This paragraph covers one TCR beta chain sequence. Its antigen is not identified. A read error may produce the germline difference seen at one junction end. The sample belongs to a study of cytomegalovirus exposure and HLA in healthy donors. Participants comprised healthy donors of bone marrow. The CDR3 length is 16 residues. CDR1 and CDR2 (germline): SSHAT, FNYEAQ (reference sequence). Study-wide results and caveats: Previously analyzed data showed that most TCR beta V segments were productive at a frequency of about 87% or about 30%. Both high specificity and high sensitivity reportedly marked the classifier's diagnosis of cytomegalovirus status. It was reported that TCR beta sequences correctly inferred the HLA-A and HLA-B alleles for most subjects.

PCR involved 60 Vbeta and 13 Jbeta primers. Sequencing used immunoSEQ multiplex PCR; TCRdb keeps in-frame clones, though not all of them. The table records 150,000 to 200,000 clones, approximately 85% of them present only once. Sequencing was performed on PBMCs. The source is a man aged 18 to 30 in good health and CMV-seronegative. This chain joins TRBV7-7 and TRBJ2-7; 11 bases are shared with TRBD2. CDR3 DNA: TGTGCTAGCAGCTCCCCGGGACTAGCGGCGCCCTACGAGCAGTACTTC. This codes for CASSSPGLAAPYEQYF.